This section outlines one T cell receptor beta chain sequence together with its context. Its antigen is still unknown. A much larger clone is a single base away; this may be a read error. With 3 bases removed from V and 10 bases from J, the gap between germline ends came to 19 bases. Germline V CDR1 and CDR2: KGHDR, SFDVKD. The CDR3 sequence is 15 residues long. Next came a second PCR, run for about 6 to 12 cycles, which used a sample-barcoded 5' primer along with a J-beta primer mix. A single record per CDR3 protein comes from TCRdb applying MiXCR to the 5' RACE reads. The sample lists about 780,000 distinct CDR3 sequences; more than 35% were seen once. The data derive from a study of blood T cells in healthy people across ages. Study observations and caveats: It was held that diversity estimates obtained from one million T cells represented underestimates.

The sample consisted of blood. The gene calls are TRBV24-1 and TRBJ2-3; D possibly matches TRBD1 or TRBD2 (5 bases each). This TCR derives from a man older than 75 in good health. In DNA form, the CDR3 reads TGTGCCACCAGTGATCGGGGCAAAATATTGGATGCGCAGTATTTT. Its translation: CATSDRGKILDAQYF.